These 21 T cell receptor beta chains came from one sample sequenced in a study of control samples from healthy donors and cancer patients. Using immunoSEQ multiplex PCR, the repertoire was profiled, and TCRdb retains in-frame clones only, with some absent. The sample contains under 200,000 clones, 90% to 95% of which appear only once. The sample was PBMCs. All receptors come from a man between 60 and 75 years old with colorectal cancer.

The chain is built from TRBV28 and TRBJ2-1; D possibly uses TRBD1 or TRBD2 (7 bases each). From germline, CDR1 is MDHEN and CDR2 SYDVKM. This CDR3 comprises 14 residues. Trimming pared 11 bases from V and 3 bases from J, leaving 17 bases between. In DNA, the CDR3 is TGTGCCCCCGGGGAGGGGGCCGACTACAATGAGCAGTTCTTC. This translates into CAPGEGADYNEQFF. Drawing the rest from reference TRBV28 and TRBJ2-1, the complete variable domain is DVKVTQSSRYLVKRTGEKVFLECVQDMDHENMFWYRQDPGLGLRLIYFSYDVKMKEKGDIPEGYSVSREKKERFSLILESASTNQTSMYLCAPGEGADYNEQFFGPGTRLTVL.

CDR3 in DNA: TGTGCCAGCAGCTTGGACCGGGGCTACGAGCAGTACTTC. Translating gives CASSLDRGYEQYF. The rearrangement links TRBV5-4 to TRBJ2-7, with D possibly matching TRBD2 (5 bases). V lost 0 bases and J lost 3, with 7 bases in between. CDR3 length equals 13 residues. Germline CDR1 SGHNT, CDR2 YYREEE (reference sequence).

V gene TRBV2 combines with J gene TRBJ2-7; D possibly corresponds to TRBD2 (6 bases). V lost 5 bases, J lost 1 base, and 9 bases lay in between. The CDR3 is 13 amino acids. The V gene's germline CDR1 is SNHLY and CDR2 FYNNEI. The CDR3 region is CASSQDYSYEQYF. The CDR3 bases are TGTGCCAGCAGTCAGGACTATTCCTACGAGCAGTACTTC.

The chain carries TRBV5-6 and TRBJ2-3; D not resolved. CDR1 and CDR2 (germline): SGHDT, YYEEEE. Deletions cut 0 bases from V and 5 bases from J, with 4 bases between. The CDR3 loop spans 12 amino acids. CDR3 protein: CASSLAGDTQYF. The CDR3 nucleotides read TGTGCCAGCAGCTTGGCCGGAGATACGCAGTATTTT.

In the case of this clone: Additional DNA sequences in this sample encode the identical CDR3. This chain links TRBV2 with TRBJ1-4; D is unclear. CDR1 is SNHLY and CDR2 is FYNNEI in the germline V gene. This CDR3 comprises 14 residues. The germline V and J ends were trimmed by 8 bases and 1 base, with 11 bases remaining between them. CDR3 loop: CASLVAETNEKLFF. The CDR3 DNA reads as TGTGCCAGCCTGGTGGCAGAAACTAATGAAAAACTGTTTTTT.

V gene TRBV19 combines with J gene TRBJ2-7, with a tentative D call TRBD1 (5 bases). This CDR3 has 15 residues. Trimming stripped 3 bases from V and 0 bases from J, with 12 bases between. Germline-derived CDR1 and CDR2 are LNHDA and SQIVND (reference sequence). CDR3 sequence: CASSIRQQGSYEQYF. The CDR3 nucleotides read TGTGCCAGTAGTATCCGACAGCAGGGCTCCTACGAGCAGTACTTC. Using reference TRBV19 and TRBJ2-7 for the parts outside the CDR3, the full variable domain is DGGITQSPKYLFRKEGQNVTLSCEQNLNHDAMYWYRQDPGQGLRLIYYSQIVNDFQKGDIAEGYSVSREKKESFPLTVTSAQKNPTAFYLCASSIRQQGSYEQYFGPGTRLTVT.

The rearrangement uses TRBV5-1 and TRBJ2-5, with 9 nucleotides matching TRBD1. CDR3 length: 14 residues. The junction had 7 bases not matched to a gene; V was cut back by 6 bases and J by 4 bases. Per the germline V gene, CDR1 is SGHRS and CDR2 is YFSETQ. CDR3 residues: CASMYRGRGETQYF. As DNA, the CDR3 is TGCGCCAGCATGTACAGGGGGCGGGGAGAGACCCAGTACTTC. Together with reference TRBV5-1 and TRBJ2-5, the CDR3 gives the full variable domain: KAGVTQTPRYLIKTRGQQVTLSCSPISGHRSVSWYQQTPGQGLQFLFEYFSETQRNKGNFPGRFSGRQFSNSRSEMNVSTLELGDSALYLCASMYRGRGETQYFGPGTRLLVL.

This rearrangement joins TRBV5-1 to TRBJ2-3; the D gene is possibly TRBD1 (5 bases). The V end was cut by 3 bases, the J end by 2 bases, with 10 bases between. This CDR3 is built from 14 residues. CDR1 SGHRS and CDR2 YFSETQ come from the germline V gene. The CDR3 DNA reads TGCGCCAGCAGCTCTGACAGTTTCACAGATACGCAGTATTTT. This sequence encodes CASSSDSFTDTQYF.

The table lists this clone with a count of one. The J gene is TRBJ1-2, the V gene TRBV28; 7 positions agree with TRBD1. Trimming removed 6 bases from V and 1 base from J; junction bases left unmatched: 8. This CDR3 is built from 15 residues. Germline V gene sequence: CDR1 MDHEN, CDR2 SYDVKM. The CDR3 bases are TGTGCCAGCAGCCCCGGGACAGATCTTAACTATGGCTACACCTTC. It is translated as CASSPGTDLNYGYTF.

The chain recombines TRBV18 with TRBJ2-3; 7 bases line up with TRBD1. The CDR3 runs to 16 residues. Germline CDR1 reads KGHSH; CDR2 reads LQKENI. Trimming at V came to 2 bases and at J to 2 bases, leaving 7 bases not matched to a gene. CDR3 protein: CASSPRGQGPTDTQYF. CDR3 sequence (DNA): TGTGCCAGCTCACCAAGGGGGCAGGGGCCCACAGATACGCAGTATTTT.

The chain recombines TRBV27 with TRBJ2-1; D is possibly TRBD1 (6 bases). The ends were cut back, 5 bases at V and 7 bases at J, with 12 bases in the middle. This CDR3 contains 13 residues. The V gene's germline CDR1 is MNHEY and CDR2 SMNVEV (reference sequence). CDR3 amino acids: CASSALDRNEQFF. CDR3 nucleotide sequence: TGTGCCAGCAGTGCCCTTGACAGGAATGAGCAGTTCTTC.

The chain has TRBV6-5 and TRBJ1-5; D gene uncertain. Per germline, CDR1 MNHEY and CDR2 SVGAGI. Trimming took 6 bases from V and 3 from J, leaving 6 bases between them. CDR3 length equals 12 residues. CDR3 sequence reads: CASRTPNQPQHF. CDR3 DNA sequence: TGTGCCAGCAGAACGCCCAATCAGCCCCAGCATTTT.

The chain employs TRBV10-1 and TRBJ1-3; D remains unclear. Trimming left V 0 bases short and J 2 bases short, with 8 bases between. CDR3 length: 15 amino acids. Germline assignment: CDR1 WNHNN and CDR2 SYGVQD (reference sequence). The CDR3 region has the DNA TGCGCCAGCAGTGAGTCGGGGAGCCCTGGAAACACCATATATTTT. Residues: CASSESGSPGNTIYF.

DNA for the CDR3: TGTGCCAGCAGTGAATCCGGTAATGAAAAACTGTTTTTT. Translating it yields CASSESGNEKLFF. The chain links TRBV25-1 to TRBJ1-4; no clear D. V lost 1 base and J lost 4, with 4 bases in between. The CDR3 runs 13 residues. CDR1 MGHDK and CDR2 SYGVNS come from the germline V gene.

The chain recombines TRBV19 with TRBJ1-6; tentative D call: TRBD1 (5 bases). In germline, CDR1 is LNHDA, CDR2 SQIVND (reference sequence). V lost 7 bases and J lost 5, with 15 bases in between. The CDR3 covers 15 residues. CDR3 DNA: TGTGCCAGTACCAGTTGGGGGAGCGATAATTCACCCCTCCACTTT. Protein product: CASTSWGSDNSPLHF.

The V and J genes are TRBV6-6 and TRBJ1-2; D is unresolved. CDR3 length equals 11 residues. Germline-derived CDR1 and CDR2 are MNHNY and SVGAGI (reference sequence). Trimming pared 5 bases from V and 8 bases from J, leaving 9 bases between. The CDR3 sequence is CASSLEGGYTF. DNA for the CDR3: TGTGCCAGCAGTCTCGAAGGAGGCTACACCTTC.

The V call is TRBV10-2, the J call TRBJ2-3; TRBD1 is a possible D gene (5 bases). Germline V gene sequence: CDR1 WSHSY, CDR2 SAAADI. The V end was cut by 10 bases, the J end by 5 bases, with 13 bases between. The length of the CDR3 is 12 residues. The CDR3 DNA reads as TGCGCCATTTCCAGGGCTGGAGATACGCAGTATTTT. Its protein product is CAISRAGDTQYF.

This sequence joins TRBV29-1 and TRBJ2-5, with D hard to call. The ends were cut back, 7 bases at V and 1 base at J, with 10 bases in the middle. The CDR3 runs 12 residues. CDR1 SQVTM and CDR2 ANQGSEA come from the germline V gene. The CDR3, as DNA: TGCAGCGCCTGGACGGCCCAAGAGACCCAGTACTTC. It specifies CSAWTAQETQYF.

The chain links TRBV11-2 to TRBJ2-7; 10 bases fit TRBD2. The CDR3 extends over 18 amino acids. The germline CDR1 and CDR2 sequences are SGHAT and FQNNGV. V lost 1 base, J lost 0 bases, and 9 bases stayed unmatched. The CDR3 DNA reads TGTGCCAGCAGCTTAGGAGTTAGCGGGGGGCCCAGCTCCTACGAGCAGTACTTC. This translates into CASSLGVSGGPSSYEQYF.

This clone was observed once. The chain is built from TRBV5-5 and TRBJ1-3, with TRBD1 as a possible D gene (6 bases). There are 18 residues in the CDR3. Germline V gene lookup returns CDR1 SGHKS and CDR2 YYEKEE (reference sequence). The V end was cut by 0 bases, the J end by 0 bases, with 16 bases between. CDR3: CASSLAGDTSSSGNTIYF. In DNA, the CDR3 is TGTGCCAGCAGCTTGGCAGGGGACACATCGAGCTCTGGAAACACCATATATTTT.

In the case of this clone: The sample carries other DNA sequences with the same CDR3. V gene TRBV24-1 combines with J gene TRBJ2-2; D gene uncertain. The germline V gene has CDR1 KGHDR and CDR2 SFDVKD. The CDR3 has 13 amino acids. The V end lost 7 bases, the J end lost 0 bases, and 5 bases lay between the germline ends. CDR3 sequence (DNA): TGTGCCACCAGGGAATCGAACACCGGGGAGCTGTTTTTT. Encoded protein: CATRESNTGELFF.